This TCR beta chain was recorded in a study of blood T cell repertoires in COVID-19. Study background: There were acute and convalescent COVID-19 samples, and they came from the United States, Italy and Spain. PBMCs, B-cell-depleted T cells, or T cells provided the cDNA or gDNA that made up the material.

The CDR3 has 17 amino acids. Trimming cost V 0 bases and J 5 bases, with 18 bases left between them. The germline CDR1 and CDR2 sequences are MRHNA and SNTAGT. Recovery meant two consecutive negative NP/OP PCR tests, professional clearance, or resolved symptoms. In the authors' workflow: Reference gene primer amplification gave estimated nucleated cell counts. The data were produced by immunoSEQ multiplex PCR, yet TCRdb's version contains in-frame clones alone and is incomplete. Clone size and the V and J calls come from that table; the DNA yielded D and trimming. The sample holds approximately 260,000 clones, about 80% seen once.

The sequenced sample consisted of PBMCs or T cells enriched from blood (not recorded which). The receptor comes from a man aged 45-65 years who had recovered from COVID-19. This rearrangement joins TRBV6-4 to TRBJ2-3; a weak D match, TRBD1 (5 bases). The CDR3 DNA reads as TGTGCCAGCAGTGACTCTGGGGCCTCCCCGCATTTAGATACGCAGTATTTT. Translating it yields CASSDSGASPHLDTQYF.